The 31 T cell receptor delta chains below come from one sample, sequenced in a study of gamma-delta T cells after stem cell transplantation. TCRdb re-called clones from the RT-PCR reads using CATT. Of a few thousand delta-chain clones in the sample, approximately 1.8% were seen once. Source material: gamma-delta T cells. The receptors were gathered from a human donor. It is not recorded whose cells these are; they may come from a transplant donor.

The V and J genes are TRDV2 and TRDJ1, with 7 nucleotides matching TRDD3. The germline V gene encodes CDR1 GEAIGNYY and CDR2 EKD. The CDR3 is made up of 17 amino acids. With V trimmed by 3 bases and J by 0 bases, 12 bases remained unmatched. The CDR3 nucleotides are TGTGCCTGTGACGAGGCTGGTCTGGGGGCCTACACCGATAAACTCATCTTT. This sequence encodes CACDEAGLGAYTDKLIF.

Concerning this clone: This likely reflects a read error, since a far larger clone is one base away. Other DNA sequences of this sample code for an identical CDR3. CDR3 DNA sequence: TGTGCCTGTGACCTACTAGCGCAAGAAGCCGATAAACTCATCTTT. Encoded protein: CACDLLAQEADKLIF. V and J are TRDV2 and TRDJ1; no reliable D call. The CDR3 length is 15 residues. V lost 3 bases and J 3 bases, leaving 16 bases between the germline ends. Germline V gene lookup returns CDR1 GEAIGNYY and CDR2 EKD.

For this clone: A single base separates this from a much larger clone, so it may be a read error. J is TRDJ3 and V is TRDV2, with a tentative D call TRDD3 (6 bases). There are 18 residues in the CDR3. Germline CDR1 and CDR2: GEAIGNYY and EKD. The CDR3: CACDTVGGTRWDTRRMFF. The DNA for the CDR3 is TGTGCCTGTGACACCGTTGGGGGTACGAGGTGGGACACCCGACGGATGTTTTTC.

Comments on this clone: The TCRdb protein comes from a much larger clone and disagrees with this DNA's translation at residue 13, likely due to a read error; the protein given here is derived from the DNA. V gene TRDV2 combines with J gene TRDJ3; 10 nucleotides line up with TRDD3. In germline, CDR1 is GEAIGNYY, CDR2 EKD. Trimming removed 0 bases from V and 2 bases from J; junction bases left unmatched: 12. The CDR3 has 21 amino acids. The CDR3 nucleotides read TGTGCCTGTGACACCGCAGCGGGGGGATACGCGGCCCCCTGGGACACCCGACAGATGTTTTTC. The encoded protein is CACDTAAGGYAAPWDTRQMFF.

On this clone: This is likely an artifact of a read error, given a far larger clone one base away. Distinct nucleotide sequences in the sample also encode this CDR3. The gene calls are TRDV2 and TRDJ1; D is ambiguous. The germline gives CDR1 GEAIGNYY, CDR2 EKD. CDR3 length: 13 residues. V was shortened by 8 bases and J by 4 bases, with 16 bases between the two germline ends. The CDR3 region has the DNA TGTGCCTCCCTGCTGATCGGCGGCGATAAACTCATCTTT. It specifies CASLLIGGDKLIF.

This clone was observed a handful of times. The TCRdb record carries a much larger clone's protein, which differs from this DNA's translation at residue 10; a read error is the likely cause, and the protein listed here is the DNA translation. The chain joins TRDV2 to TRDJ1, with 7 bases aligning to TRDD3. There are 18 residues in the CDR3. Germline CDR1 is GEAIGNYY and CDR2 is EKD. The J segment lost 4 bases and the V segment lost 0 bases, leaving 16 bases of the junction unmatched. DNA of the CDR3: TGTGCCTGTGACACCTTCCCTACTGGGGAATACAGAGTCGATAAACTCATCTTT. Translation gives CACDTFPTGEYRVDKLIF.

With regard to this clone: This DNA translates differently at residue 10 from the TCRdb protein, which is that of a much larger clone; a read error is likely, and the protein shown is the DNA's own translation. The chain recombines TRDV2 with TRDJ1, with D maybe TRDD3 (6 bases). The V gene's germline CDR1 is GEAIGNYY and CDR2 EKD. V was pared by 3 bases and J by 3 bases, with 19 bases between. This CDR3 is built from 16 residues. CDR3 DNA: TGTGCCTGTGACCCCCTGGCTGGGGAGGAGTCCGATAAACTCATCTTT. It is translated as CACDPLAGEESDKLIF.

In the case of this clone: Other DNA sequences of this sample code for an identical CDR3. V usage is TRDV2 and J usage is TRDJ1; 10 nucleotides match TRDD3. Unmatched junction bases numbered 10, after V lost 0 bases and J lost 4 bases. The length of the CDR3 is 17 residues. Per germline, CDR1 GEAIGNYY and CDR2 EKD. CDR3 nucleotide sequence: TGTGCCTGTGACACCTTACTGGGGGATCTGAAGTACGATAAACTCATCTTT. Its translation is CACDTLLGDLKYDKLIF.

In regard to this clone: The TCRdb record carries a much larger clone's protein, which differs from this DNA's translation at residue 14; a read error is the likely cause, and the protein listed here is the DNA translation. Here the CDR3 DNA reads TGTGCCTGTGACACTGCCAGCATTGGGGTGGGGTCCACCGAAAAACTCATCTTT. This codes for CACDTASIGVGSTEKLIF. This rearrangement joins TRDV2 to TRDJ1, with TRDD3 as a possible D gene (5 bases). The CDR3 spans 18 residues. Germline V CDR1 and CDR2: GEAIGNYY, EKD.

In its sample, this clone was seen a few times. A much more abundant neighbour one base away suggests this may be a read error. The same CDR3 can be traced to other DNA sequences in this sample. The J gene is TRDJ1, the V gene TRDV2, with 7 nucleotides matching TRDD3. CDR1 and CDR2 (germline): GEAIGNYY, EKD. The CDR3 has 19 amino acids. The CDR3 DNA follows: TGTGCCTGTGACACCCTGGGGGGTCCTGAACGGACTTACACCGATAAACTTATCTTT. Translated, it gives CACDTLGGPERTYTDKLIF.

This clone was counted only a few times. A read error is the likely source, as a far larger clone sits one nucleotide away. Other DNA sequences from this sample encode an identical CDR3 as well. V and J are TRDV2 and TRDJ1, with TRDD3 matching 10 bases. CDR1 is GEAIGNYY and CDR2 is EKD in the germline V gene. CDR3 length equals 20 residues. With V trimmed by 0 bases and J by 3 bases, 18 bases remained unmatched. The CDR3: CACDTVLPTLGDTGPDKLIF. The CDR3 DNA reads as TGTGCCTGTGACACCGTCCTCCCCACTTTGGGGGATACAGGACCCGATAAACTCATCTTT.

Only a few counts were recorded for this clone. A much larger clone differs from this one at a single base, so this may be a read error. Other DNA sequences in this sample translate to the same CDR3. The CDR3 region has the DNA TGTGCCTGTGACACCGTCCTGGGGGATACGAAGAACACCGATAAACTCATCTTC. Its translation: CACDTVLGDTKNTDKLIF. This rearrangement joins TRDV2 to TRDJ1, with 12 bases lining up with TRDD3. Germline loops: CDR1 GEAIGNYY, CDR2 EKD. The CDR3 contains 18 residues.

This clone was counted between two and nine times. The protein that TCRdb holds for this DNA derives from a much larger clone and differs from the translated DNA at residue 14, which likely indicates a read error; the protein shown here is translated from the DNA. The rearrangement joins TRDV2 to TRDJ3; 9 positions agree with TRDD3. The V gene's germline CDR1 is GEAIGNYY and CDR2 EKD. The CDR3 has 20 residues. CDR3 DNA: TGTGCCTGTGACACACCCTCTGGGGGATCGAGCTCCTGGGGCACCCGACAGATGTTTTTC. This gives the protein CACDTPSGGSSSWGTRQMFF.

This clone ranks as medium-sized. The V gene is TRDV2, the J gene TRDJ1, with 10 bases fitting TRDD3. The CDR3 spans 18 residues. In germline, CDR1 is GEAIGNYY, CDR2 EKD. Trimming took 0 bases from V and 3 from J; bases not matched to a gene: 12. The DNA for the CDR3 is TGTGCCTGTGACACCGTAGACCAGGGGGATACGTGGCCCGATAAACTCATCTTT. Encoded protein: CACDTVDQGDTWPDKLIF.

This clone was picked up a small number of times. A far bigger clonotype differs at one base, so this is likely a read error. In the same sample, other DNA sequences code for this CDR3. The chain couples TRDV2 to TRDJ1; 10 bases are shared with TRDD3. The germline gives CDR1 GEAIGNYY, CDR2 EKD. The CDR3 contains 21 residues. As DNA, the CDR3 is TGTGCCTGCGACACCGTGGGGAGTACTGGGGGATTGAGTCCTCTCACCGATAAACTCATCTTT. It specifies CACDTVGSTGGLSPLTDKLIF.

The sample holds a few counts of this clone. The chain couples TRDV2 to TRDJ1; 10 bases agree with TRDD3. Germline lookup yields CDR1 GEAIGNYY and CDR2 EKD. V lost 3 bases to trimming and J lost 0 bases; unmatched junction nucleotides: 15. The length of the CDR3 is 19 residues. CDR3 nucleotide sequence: TGTGCCTGTGACCCCCTTCGTACTGGGGGATCCAAGTACACCGATAAACTCATCTTT. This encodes CACDPLRTGGSKYTDKLIF.

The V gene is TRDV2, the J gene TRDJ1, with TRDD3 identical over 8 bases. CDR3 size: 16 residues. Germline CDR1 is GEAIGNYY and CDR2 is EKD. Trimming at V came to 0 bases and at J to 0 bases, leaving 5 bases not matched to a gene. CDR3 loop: CACDTITGGYTDKLIF. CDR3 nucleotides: TGTGCCTGTGACACCATTACTGGGGGGTACACCGATAAACTCATCTTT.

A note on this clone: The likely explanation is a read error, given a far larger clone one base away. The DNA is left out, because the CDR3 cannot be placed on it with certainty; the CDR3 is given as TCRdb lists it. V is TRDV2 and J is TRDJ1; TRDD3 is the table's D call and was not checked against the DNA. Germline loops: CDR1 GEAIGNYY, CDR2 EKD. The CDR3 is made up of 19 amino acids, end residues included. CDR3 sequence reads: CACGTWGAGGSKYTDKLIF.

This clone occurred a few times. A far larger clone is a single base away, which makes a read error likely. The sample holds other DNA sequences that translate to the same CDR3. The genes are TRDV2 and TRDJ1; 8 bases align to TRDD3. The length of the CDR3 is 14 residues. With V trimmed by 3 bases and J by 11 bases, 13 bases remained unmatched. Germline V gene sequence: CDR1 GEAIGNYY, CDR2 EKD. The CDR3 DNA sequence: TGTGCCTGTGACGCCCTACTGGGGGCCGATGGGCTCATCTTT. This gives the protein CACDALLGADGLIF.

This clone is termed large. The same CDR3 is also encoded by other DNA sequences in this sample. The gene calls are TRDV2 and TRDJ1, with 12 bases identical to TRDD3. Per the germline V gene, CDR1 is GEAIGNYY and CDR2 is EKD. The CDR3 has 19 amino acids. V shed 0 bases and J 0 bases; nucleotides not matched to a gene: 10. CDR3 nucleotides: TGTGCCTGTGACACCTTAGTACTGGGGGATACAGATTACACCGATAAACTCATCTTT. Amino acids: CACDTLVLGDTDYTDKLIF.

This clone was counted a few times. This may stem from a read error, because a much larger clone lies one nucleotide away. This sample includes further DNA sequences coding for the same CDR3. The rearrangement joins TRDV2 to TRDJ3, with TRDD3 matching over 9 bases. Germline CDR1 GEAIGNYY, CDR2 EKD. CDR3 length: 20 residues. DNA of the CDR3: TGTGCCTGCGACACCCTAATGGGGGATATGGGCTCCTGGGACACCCGACAGATGTTTTTC. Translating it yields CACDTLMGDMGSWDTRQMFF.

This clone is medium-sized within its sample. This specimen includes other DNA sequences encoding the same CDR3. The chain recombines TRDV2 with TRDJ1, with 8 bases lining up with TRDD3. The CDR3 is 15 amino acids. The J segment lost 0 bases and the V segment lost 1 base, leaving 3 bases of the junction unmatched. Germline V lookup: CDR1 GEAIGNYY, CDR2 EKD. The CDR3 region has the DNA TGTGCCTGTGACACACTGGGGGCCTACACCGATAAACTCATCTTT. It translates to CACDTLGAYTDKLIF.

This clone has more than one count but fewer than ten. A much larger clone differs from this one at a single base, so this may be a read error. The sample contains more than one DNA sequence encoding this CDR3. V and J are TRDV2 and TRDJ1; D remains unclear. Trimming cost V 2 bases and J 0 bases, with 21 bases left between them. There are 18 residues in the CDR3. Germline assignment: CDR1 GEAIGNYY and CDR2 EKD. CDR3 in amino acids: CACDKLSRDPPYTDKLIF. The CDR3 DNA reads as TGTGCCTGTGACAAACTGAGTCGGGACCCCCCGTACACCGATAAACTCATCTTT.

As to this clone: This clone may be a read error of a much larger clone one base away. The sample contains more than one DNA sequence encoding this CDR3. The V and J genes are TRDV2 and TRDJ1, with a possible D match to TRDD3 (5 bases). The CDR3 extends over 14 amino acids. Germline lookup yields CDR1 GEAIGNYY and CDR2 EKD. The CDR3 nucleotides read TGCGCCTGTGACGCGGTGGGGCACACCGATAAACTCATCTTT. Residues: CACDAVGHTDKLIF.

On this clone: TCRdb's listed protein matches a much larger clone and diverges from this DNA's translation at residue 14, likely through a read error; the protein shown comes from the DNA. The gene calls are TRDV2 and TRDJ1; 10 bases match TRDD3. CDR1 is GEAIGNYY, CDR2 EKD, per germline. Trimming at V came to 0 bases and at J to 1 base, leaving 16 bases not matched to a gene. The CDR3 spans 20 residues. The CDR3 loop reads CACDTVQGFPTGGCTDKLIF. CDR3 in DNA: TGTGCCTGTGACACCGTACAGGGGTTCCCTACTGGGGGATGCACCGATAAACTCATCTTT.

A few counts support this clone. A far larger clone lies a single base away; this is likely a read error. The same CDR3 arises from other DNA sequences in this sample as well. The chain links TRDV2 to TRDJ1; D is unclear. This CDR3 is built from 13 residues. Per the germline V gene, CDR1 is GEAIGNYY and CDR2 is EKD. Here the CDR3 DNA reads TGCGCCTGTGACGCTGTGATGGGCGATAAACTCATCTTT. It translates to CACDAVMGDKLIF.

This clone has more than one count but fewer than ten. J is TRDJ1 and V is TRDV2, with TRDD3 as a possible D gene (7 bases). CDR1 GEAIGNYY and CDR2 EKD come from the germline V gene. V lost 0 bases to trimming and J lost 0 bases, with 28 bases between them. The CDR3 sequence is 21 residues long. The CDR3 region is CACDTVSYSSVGDRYTDKLIF. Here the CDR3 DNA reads TGTGCCTGTGACACCGTATCCTACTCGAGTGTGGGGGACAGGTACACCGATAAACTCATCTTT.

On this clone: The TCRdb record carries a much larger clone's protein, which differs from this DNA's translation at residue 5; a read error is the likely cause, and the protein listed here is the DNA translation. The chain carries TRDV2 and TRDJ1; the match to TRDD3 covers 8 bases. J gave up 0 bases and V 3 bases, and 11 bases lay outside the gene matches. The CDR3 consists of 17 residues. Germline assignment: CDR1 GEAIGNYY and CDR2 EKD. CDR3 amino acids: CACDHVLGAMYTDKLIF. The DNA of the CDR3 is TGTGCCTGTGACCACGTACTGGGGGCCATGTACACCGATAAACTCATCTTT.

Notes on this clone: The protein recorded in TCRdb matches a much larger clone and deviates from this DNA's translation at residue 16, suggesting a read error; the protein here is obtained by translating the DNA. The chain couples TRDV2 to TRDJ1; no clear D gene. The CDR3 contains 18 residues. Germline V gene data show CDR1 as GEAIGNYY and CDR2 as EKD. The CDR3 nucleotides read TGTGCCTGTGACACGGTTAAAGTAAGGGGTTCGTACACCGATAAACCCATCTTT. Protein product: CACDTVKVRGSYTDKPIF.

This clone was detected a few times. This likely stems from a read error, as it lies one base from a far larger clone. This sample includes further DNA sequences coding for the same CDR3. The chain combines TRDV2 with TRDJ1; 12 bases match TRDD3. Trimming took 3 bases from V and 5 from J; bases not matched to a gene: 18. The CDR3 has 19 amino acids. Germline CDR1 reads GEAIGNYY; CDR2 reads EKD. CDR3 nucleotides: TGTGCCTGTGACCCACTTGTCCTGGGGGATACGCTTAGCACTGATAAACTCATCTTT. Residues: CACDPLVLGDTLSTDKLIF.

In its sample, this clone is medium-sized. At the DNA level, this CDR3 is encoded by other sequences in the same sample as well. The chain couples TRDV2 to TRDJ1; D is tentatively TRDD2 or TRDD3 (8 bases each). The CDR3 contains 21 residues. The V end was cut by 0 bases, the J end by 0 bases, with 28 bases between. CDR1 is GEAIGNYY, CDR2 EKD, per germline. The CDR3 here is CACDTLPTLGDTPNNTDKLIF. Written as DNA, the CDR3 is TGTGCCTGTGACACCCTTCCTACTCTGGGGGACACACCCAACAACACCGATAAACTCATCTTT.